This T cell receptor (beta chain) emerged from a study of T cell responses to AZD1222 COVID-19 vaccine. Overall study results and limits: Baseline serostatus was positive in only a handful of AZD1222 recipients.

Germline V gives CDR1 SGHTA, CDR2 FQGTGA. Trimming cost V 3 bases and J 4 bases, with 3 bases left between them. CDR3 size: 12 residues. Produced via immunoSEQ multiplex PCR; TCRdb's table is partial and in-frame only. Among some 130,000 clones listed, roughly 86% were seen once. In regard to this clone: Its target is unknown.

The sequence was obtained from an adult who received the AZD1222 COVID-19 vaccine. J is TRBJ2-2 and V is TRBV7-3; D unclear. The material was peripheral blood, obtained 28 days after the second AZD1222 dose. The CDR3 spells CASSFVTGELFF. In DNA, the CDR3 is TGTGCCAGCAGCTTCGTCACCGGGGAGCTGTTTTTT.